The rows below give T cell receptor beta chains drawn from one sample of a study of blood T cell repertoires in COVID-19. Here immunoSEQ multiplex PCR was the method, and the copy in TCRdb shows in-frame clones only, minus some. Of hundreds of thousands of clones listed, 85% to 90% are singletons. The sample comprised PBMCs or T cells enriched from blood (not recorded which). These receptors originate from a woman aged 18-35 years who had recovered from COVID-19. Each CDR3 is given with its conserved first and last residue.

V gene	J gene	CDR3 protein
TRBV2	TRBJ2-3	CASSEEGRGTDTQYF
TRBV19	TRBJ1-2	CASSFGQGSANYGYTF
TRBV28	TRBJ2-1	CASSTGGLTKDEQFF
TRBV19	TRBJ2-5	CASRRTVKETQYF
TRBV18	TRBJ2-3	CASSPIAGSLTDTQYF
TRBV10-3	TRBJ2-1	CAITIERGALFDEQFF
TRBV7-9	TRBJ1-2	CASSLGHRGKDNYGYTF
TRBV30	TRBJ1-4	CAWSVRLNEKLFF
TRBV29-1	TRBJ1-2	CSVEVEDIYTF
TRBV29-1	TRBJ2-5	CSVESPLAGYQETQYF
TRBV10-3	TRBJ1-5	CAISLQGEQPQHF
TRBV2	TRBJ1-6	CASRMSPYNSPLHF
TRBV28	TRBJ1-1	CASAGVPNTEAFF
TRBV19	TRBJ1-1	CASTSYRMNTEAFF
TRBV5-1	TRBJ1-2	CASSLGGREFYGYTF
TRBV5-1	TRBJ1-1	CASTPRGLGAQNTEAFF
TRBV19	TRBJ1-5	CASSGPRGSNQPQHF
TRBV7-3	TRBJ2-4	CASSLMGQGAGNIQYF
TRBV5-6	TRBJ1-5	CASSLQFAYSNQPQHF
TRBV15	TRBJ2-7	CATSRDAGGEQYF
TRBV9	TRBJ2-1	CASSVVGITGVEQFF
TRBV9	TRBJ1-2	CASSVGGLYGYTF
TRBV10-1	TRBJ1-1	CASSGLPGGPEAFF
TRBV4-1	TRBJ1-5	CASSQEELDSNQPQHF
TRBV7-2	TRBJ1-2	CASSAPGQGNYGYTF
TRBV27	TRBJ2-1	CASSFSGSYNEQFF
TRBV18	TRBJ1-2	CASSPPESPGNGYTF
TRBV3-1/TRBV3-2	TRBJ2-5	CASSSSGLAGVQETQYF
TRBV7-9	TRBJ1-6	CASSLDTSGRGHSPLHF
TRBV18	TRBJ2-5	CASSPPTGYQETQYF
TRBV11-2	TRBJ2-3	CASSLEGAPSTDTQYF
TRBV19	TRBJ1-5	CASTGSGMRQPQHF
TRBV2	TRBJ2-3	CASSDSGGAADTQYF